A selection of T cell receptor beta chains follows, all from one sample in a study of blood T cell repertoires in COVID-19. Method: immunoSEQ multiplex PCR; TCRdb's copy keeps in-frame clones and lacks some. This table has approximately 160,000 clones, roughly 80% appearing once. The sample was peripheral blood. These receptors were obtained from a man in his 70s with acute or convalescent COVID-19. The CDR3 runs from the conserved cysteine through the conserved F or W. A D gene is named only where the DNA matches it firmly. Clone size is stated in some rows and not others, as once, few, many or a class when expanded.

clone_size d_call j_call v_call cdr3_nt cdr3_aa
NA NA TRBJ2-5 TRBV3-1/TRBV3-2 TGTGCCAGCAGCCAAGATATGAGAGGGGAGACCCAGTACTTC CASSQDMRGETQYF
NA NA TRBJ2-2 TRBV5-6 TGTGCCAGCAGCTCCAATCGACTCGTCGCGAACACCGGGGAGCTGTTTTTT CASSSNRLVANTGELFF
NA TRBD1 TRBJ1-4 TRBV5-1 TGCGCCAGCAGTGTCGGACAGGCAACTAATGAAAAACTGTTTTTT CASSVGQATNEKLFF
NA NA TRBJ2-7 TRBV5-1 TGCGCCAGCAGCCTCTGGGGCCAAATCCGCTCCTACGAGCAGTACTTC CASSLWGQIRSYEQYF
NA NA TRBJ1-2 TRBV25-1 TGTGCCAGCAGTGACTACCACAGGGTCGGCTACACCTTC CASSDYHRVGYTF
NA NA TRBJ1-1 TRBV6-1 TGTGCCAGCAGTGAACCCGGGACTACCCCTGAAGCTTTCTTT CASSEPGTTPEAFF
NA NA TRBJ2-7 TRBV11-2 TGTGCCAGCAGCTTTTTCAGGGGACATCACGAGCAGTACTTC CASSFFRGHHEQYF
NA NA TRBJ2-6 TRBV5-1 TGCGCCAGCAGGAGCTCTGGGGCCAACGTCCTGACTTTC CASRSSGANVLTF
once TRBD1 TRBJ2-7 TRBV28 TGTGCCAGCTCACAGGGGCGGTACGAGCAGTACTTC CASSQGRYEQYF
NA NA TRBJ2-1 TRBV19 TGTGCCAGTAGTAGCGGGGTACTCACCTACAATGAGCAGTTCTTC CASSSGVLTYNEQFF
NA NA TRBJ1-1 TRBV7-3 TGTGCCAGCAGCTTTGGCTTGAACACTGAAGCTTTCTTT CASSFGLNTEAFF
NA TRBD1 TRBJ2-5 TRBV12-5 TGTGCTAGTGGGCAGGGGGTTGAAGGGGAGACCCAGTACTTC CASGQGVEGETQYF
NA NA TRBJ1-2 TRBV11-3 TGTGCCAGCAGCTTAGGACAGAGCTATGGCTACACCTTC CASSLGQSYGYTF
NA NA TRBJ1-1 TRBV3-1/TRBV3-2 TGTGCCAGCAGCCCTACAGGGTTAGGAAATACTGAAGCTTTCTTT CASSPTGLGNTEAFF
NA TRBD1 TRBJ2-2 TRBV19 TGTGCCAGTAGGGGGACAGGGCAGACGAACACCGGGGAGCTGTTTTTT CASRGTGQTNTGELFF
few TRBD1 TRBJ2-7 TRBV7-9 TGTGCCAGCAGCAGGGACAGCAACTACGAGCAGTACTTC CASSRDSNYEQYF
NA NA TRBJ1-2 TRBV6-6 TGTGCCAGCAGCTTAAACACCGGGAGCCTCGCTGCTTTGCAATATGGCTACACCTTC CASSLNTGSLAALQYGYTF
NA NA TRBJ2-7 TRBV6-6 TGTGCCAGCAGTTACCTGCAGGGTCAGTACTTC CASSYLQGQYF